Listed here are 9 T cell receptor beta chains from one sample, sequenced in a study of T cell changes during pregnancy in multiple sclerosis. Here immunoSEQ multiplex PCR was the method, and the copy in TCRdb shows in-frame clones only, minus some. The top ten hold about 3.1% of the sample, which has some 60,000 clones, about 92% seen once. The material was peripheral blood, obtained in the first trimester of pregnancy. These receptors came from a female donor in good health, enrolled as a control in a pregnancy study.

CDR3 residues: CASRNPGSGANVLTF. In DNA form, the CDR3 reads TGTGCCAGCAGAAACCCAGGCTCTGGGGCCAACGTCCTGACTTTC. The chain is built from TRBV6-5 and TRBJ2-6; D gene unclear. Trimming cost V 6 bases and J 0 bases, with 9 bases left between them. The germline V gene encodes CDR1 MNHEY and CDR2 SVGAGI. This CDR3 region has 15 residues.

The rearrangement joins TRBV5-4 to TRBJ1-3; D might be TRBD1 (6 bases). This CDR3 region has 13 residues. The V gene's germline CDR1 is SGHNT and CDR2 YYREEE (reference sequence). Between the trimmed V and J ends, which lost 6 bases and 2 bases, there was a span of 9 bases. CDR3 nucleotides: TGTGCCAGCACCGGACAGCCTGGAAACACCATATATTTT. Translating it yields CASTGQPGNTIYF.

The V gene is TRBV7-6, the J gene TRBJ2-5, with D unresolved. The V end lost 5 bases, the J end lost 2 bases, and 6 bases lay between the germline ends. Germline lookup yields CDR1 SGHVS and CDR2 FNYEAQ. The CDR3 covers 12 residues. The CDR3 nucleotides are TGTGCCAGCAGCCCCCTGCAAGAGACCCAGTACTTC. It yields the protein CASSPLQETQYF.

The rearrangement uses TRBV4-1 and TRBJ2-3; 8 bases align to TRBD1. The CDR3 runs to 13 residues. The V and J ends lost 4 bases and 5 bases, in that order; junction bases with no gene match: 2. Germline assignment: CDR1 MGHRA and CDR2 YSYEKL. The CDR3 loop reads CASSLGQGDTQYF. CDR3 coding DNA: TGCGCCAGCAGCCTTGGACAGGGAGATACGCAGTATTTT.

The chain employs TRBV18 and TRBJ2-1; 8 bases are a match to TRBD2. CDR3 length equals 17 residues. The germline V gene has CDR1 KGHSH and CDR2 LQKENI. V lost 3 bases and J lost 6; bases outside the gene matches: 13. CDR3 sequence reads: CASSPSRIRSGGNEQFF. As DNA, the CDR3 is TGTGCCAGCTCACCGAGCAGAATTAGAAGCGGGGGCAATGAGCAGTTCTTC.

This chain joins TRBV21-1 and TRBJ2-5; TRBD2, the table's D call, lacks a check against the DNA. TRBV21-1 is a pseudogene locus. The CDR3 loop spans 16 amino acids. Here the CDR3 reads CASSKHRGSLQETQYF. The CDR3 nucleotides read TGTGCCAGCAGCAAACATAGAGGAAGCCTCCAAGAGACCCAGTACTTC.

J is TRBJ1-1 and V is TRBV12-5; tentatively, D is TRBD1 (6 bases). Per germline, CDR1 LGHNT and CDR2 FRNRAP. The CDR3 spans 18 residues. Between the trimmed V and J ends, which lost 2 bases and 2 bases, there was a span of 21 bases. CDR3 protein: CASGLTLGTRASNTEAFF. The CDR3 DNA reads as TGTGCTAGTGGTTTGACCCTCGGGACACGAGCTTCTAACACTGAAGCTTTCTTT.

The chain carries TRBV9 and TRBJ2-1, with 7 bases lining up with TRBD2. V shed 3 bases and J 15 bases; nucleotides not matched to a gene: 9. Per germline, CDR1 SGDLS and CDR2 YYNGEE. The CDR3 length is 12 residues. The CDR3 DNA sequence: TGTGCCAGCAGCGCCGTAGCGGGTCGGGCGTTCTTC. Protein product: CASSAVAGRAFF.

This clone was counted once. V is TRBV2 and J is TRBJ1-1, with D possibly matching TRBD1 (6 bases). Trimming took 7 bases from V and 7 from J, leaving 13 bases between them. Germline V gene lookup returns CDR1 SNHLY and CDR2 FYNNEI. The CDR3 covers 12 residues. As DNA, the CDR3 is TGTGCCAGCAAGGTGACAGGTCTTGAAGCTTTCTTT. The encoded protein is CASKVTGLEAFF.